This is a list of T cell receptor beta chains from one sample in a study of Graves' ophthalmopathy and Graves' hyperthyroidism. Each CDR3 protein is one row after TCRdb ran MiXCR on the multiplex PCR reads. Found here are about 240,000 distinct CDR3 sequences, around 50% of them singletons; the top ten hold around half. The sequenced sample was peripheral blood. Every receptor here comes from an adult man with Graves' ophthalmopathy. Each CDR3 is given with its conserved first and last residue. D genes are given only for firm matches. Size values are once, few and many counts, or a class for expanded clones, and some rows have none.

clone size	V gene	J gene	CDR3 length	D gene	CDR3 protein	CDR3 DNA
few	TRBV4-1	TRBJ1-1	13	.	CASSQQQGYEAFF	TGCGCCAGCAGCCAACAACAGGGATATGAAGCTTTCTTT
.	TRBV20-1	TRBJ1-5	18	.	CSARTEYGAGAINQPQHF	TGCAGTGCTAGAACGGAATACGGGGCAGGGGCTATCAATCAGCCCCAGCATTTT
.	TRBV5-1	TRBJ2-2	15	.	CASSLQGGGTGELFF	TGCGCCAGCAGCTTGCAAGGAGGGGGCACCGGGGAGCTGTTTTTT
many	TRBV24-1	TRBJ1-2	14	.	CATSGRGTNYGYTF	TGTGCCACCAGTGGGAGGGGAACTAACTATGGCTACACCTTC
.	TRBV2	TRBJ2-5	16	.	CASSWGAGVRQETQYF	TGTGCCAGCAGTTGGGGGGCGGGGGTGAGACAAGAGACCCAGTACTTC
many	TRBV29-1	TRBJ1-1	13	.	CSLGRGVGGEAFF	TGCAGCTTAGGGAGGGGGGTTGGGGGTGAAGCTTTCTTT
.	TRBV20-1	TRBJ2-3	12	.	CSAQGLVDTQYF	TGCAGTGCCCAGGGCTTAGTCGATACGCAGTATTTT
.	TRBV16	TRBJ1-1	13	.	CASRGGGVTEAFF	TGTGCCAGCAGGGGCGGGGGCGTCACTGAAGCTTTCTTT
.	TRBV2	TRBJ1-1	17	.	CACSARRVEDSNTEAFF	TGTGCCTGCAGTGCACGGAGGGTGGAGGACTCGAACACTGAAGCTTTCTTT
.	TRBV10-3	TRBJ2-7	14	TRBD1	CASKRDRGHYVQYF	TGTGCCAGCAAGAGGGACAGGGGGCACTACGTGCAGTACTTC
.	TRBV11-2	TRBJ1-4	17	.	CASSLNLGSPTNEKLFF	TGTGCCAGCAGCTTAAATCTGGGTTCTCCAACTAATGAAAAACTGTTTTTT
.	TRBV20-1	TRBJ2-7	15	.	CSARDLARLGGEQYF	TGCAGTGCTAGAGATCTAGCGAGGTTAGGCGGCGAGCAGTACTTC
.	TRBV7-9	TRBJ2-2	17	TRBD1	CASSHIRQGAGTGELFF	TGTGCCAGCAGCCATATTCGACAGGGGGCAGGCACCGGGGAGCTGTTTTTT
once	TRBV2	TRBJ2-2	15	.	CASTPLRGGTGELFF	TGTGCCAGCACTCCCCTACGGGGAGGTACCGGGGAGCTGTTTTTT
few	TRBV9	TRBJ1-2	14	.	CASSARWAGEGYTF	TGTGCCAGCAGCGCCCGGTGGGCAGGCGAAGGCTACACCTTC
.	TRBV10-3	TRBJ2-7	13	TRBD1	CASSGDRSHEQYF	TGTGCCAGCAGTGGGGACAGGTCCCACGAGCAGTACTTC
.	TRBV2	TRBJ1-6	16	.	CASSQRRDGRYSPLHF	TGTGCCAGCAGTCAACGTCGGGACGGCAGATATTCACCCCTCCACTTT
.	TRBV7-9	TRBJ2-6	18	TRBD1	CASSLLGTGMSRANVLTF	TGTGCCAGCAGCTTATTAGGGACAGGGATGTCTAGGGCCAACGTCCTGACTTTC
.	TRBV4-1	TRBJ1-2	16	.	CASSQDRGVGSYGYTF	TGCGCCAGCAGCCAAGATCGCGGCGTTGGCAGCTATGGCTACACCTTC
.	TRBV11-3	TRBJ1-1	18	.	CASSPPRQIGLMNTEAFF	TGTGCCAGCAGTCCCCCCCGACAGATCGGACTGATGAACACTGAAGCTTTCTTT
few	TRBV18	TRBJ2-7	13	.	CASSPHDGGEQYF	TGTGCCAGCTCACCACACGACGGGGGCGAGCAGTACTTC
few	TRBV5-8	TRBJ1-6	15	.	CASSALRGRDSPLHF	TGTGCCAGCAGCGCCCTAAGGGGAAGGGATTCACCCCTCCACTTT
.	TRBV20-1	TRBJ1-1	15	.	CSASRRGGGNTEAFF	TGCAGTGCTAGCCGAAGGGGGGGTGGGAACACTGAAGCTTTCTTT
.	TRBV24-1	TRBJ1-2	15	.	CATSEPSGDNYGYTF	TGTGCCACCAGTGAGCCCAGCGGGGATAACTATGGCTACACCTTC
.	TRBV11-3	TRBJ2-7	15	.	CASSLARNGPGEQYF	TGTGCCAGCAGCTTAGCCCGAAACGGCCCGGGCGAGCAGTACTTC
.	TRBV6-5	TRBJ2-7	15	TRBD2	CASSYKGTRHYEQYF	TGTGCCAGCAGTTACAAGGGGACTAGACACTACGAGCAGTACTTC
few	TRBV9	TRBJ1-6	15	TRBD1	CASSPWGTGVSPLHF	TGTGCCAGCAGTCCCTGGGGGACAGGGGTTTCACCCCTCCACTTT
.	TRBV9	TRBJ1-2	16	.	CASSAEIRGANYGYTF	TGTGCCAGCAGCGCCGAGATCAGGGGAGCAAACTATGGCTACACCTTC
.	TRBV7-8	TRBJ2-7	17	TRBD2	CASSLKWSRGGTLEQYF	TGTGCCAGCAGCTTAAAATGGTCTCGGGGGGGGACACTCGAGCAGTACTTC